Each of the 3 T cell receptor beta chains below was sequenced from the same sample in a study of a mutant IDH1 vaccine in newly diagnosed glioma. This table comes from immunoSEQ multiplex PCR, and its TCRdb copy is limited to in-frame clones, with some not included. The table records 88,000 or so clones, approximately 85% of them present only once. Time point described: week 23, last vaccination. Each vaccine dose was 300 ug of mutant IDH1 20-mer peptide, with topical imiquimod. These receptors have no identified antigens. The sample here was PBMCs, taken from a glioma patient whose treatment included an IDH1 peptide vaccine. The receptors here all came from a man aged 25 to 40 with glioma. Some clones in this sample may be carry-over from other donors' samples.

The chain has TRBV15 and TRBJ2-1; 8 bases match TRBD2. The germline CDR1 and CDR2 sequences are LNHNV and YYDKDF (reference sequence). The CDR3 is 15 residues long. V shed 4 bases and J 6 bases; nucleotides not matched to a gene: 8. The CDR3: CATSTSSGRSNEQFF. The DNA for the CDR3 is TGTGCCACCAGCACTTCGAGCGGGAGAAGCAATGAGCAGTTCTTC.

In its sample, this clone was seen a few times. The CDR3 region has the DNA TGTGCCAGCAGCGTAGACAGCGATCAGCCCCAGCATTTT. It specifies CASSVDSDQPQHF. The chain couples TRBV9 to TRBJ1-5; D gene ambiguous. The germline V gene encodes CDR1 SGDLS and CDR2 YYNGEE. This CDR3 comprises 13 residues. Trimming left V 0 bases short and J 5 bases short, with 6 bases between.

This rearrangement joins TRBV9 to TRBJ2-1, with D unresolved. CDR3 size: 14 residues. The ends were cut back, 0 bases at V and 0 bases at J, with 4 bases in the middle. Germline CDR1 SGDLS, CDR2 YYNGEE. This chain's CDR3 is CASSVGSSYNEQFF. The CDR3, as DNA: TGTGCCAGCAGCGTAGGGAGCTCCTACAATGAGCAGTTCTTC.